The present T cell receptor (beta chain) was sequenced within a study of T cell clones after liver transplantation. Study conclusions and caveats: In two subjects, few donor cells limited the measurable donor-reactive repertoire. Rather than being deleted, graft donor-reactive T cells may have moved into the graft.

This clone is labeled as medium-sized (0.01 to 0.1%). Its antigen remains unknown. TCRdb's copy holds only in-frame clones and misses some; the assay was immunoSEQ multiplex PCR. This sample yields some 12,000 clones, of which less than 85% are seen a single time; around 29% belongs to the top ten. The sequence derives from a human patient who received a liver transplant. Among the T cells, some may be from the graft donor. This specimen consisted of CD8+ T cells from blood, obtained at the 22-month timepoint.

In DNA, the CDR3 is TGTGCCAGCAGTCCACTCCAGACAGGGCAAGGCTACGAGCAGTACTTC. The encoded protein is CASSPLQTGQGYEQYF. J is TRBJ2-7 and V is TRBV28; 7 bases line up with TRBD1. Germline CDR1 reads MDHEN; CDR2 reads SYDVKM. This CDR3 has 16 amino acids. The trim removed 5 bases at V and 3 bases at J, leaving 13 bases unmatched.